This T cell receptor (beta chain) originates from a study of blood T cell repertoires in COVID-19. Profiling relied on immunoSEQ multiplex PCR, and the TCRdb table lists in-frame clones only, not all of them. The sample yields 250,000 to 350,000 clones, 65% to 90% seen once. Germline loops: CDR1 KGHDR, CDR2 SFDVKD. The CDR3 loop spans 13 amino acids. V was clipped by 4 bases and J by 8 bases; unmatched bases: 3. The sequencing input was PBMCs or T cells enriched from blood (not recorded which). The receptor comes from a woman aged 18-30 years who had recovered from COVID-19. The V and J genes are TRBV24-1 and TRBJ1-5, with 8 nucleotides matching TRBD1. The CDR3 sequence: CATSDRGLEPQHF. The CDR3 DNA follows: TGTGCCACCAGTGACAGGGGGCTTGAGCCCCAGCATTTT.